This T cell receptor (beta chain) was retrieved from a study of spatial heterogeneity in lung cancer. Notes on the study in general: Blood showed ubiquitous tumor TCRs more often at resection than at routine follow-up.

Details on this clonotype: Its antigen is not identified.

The V and J ends lost 0 bases and 5 bases respectively, with 12 bases between them. The CDR3 is 15 amino acids. Germline CDR1 SGDLS, CDR2 YYNGEE. Described time point: sample taken at primary tumor resection. The donors were 72 patients with non-small cell lung cancer that was early-stage and untreated. Sequencing of whole RNA from tumor, nontumor lung or frozen PBMC involved no sorting. Every TCR cDNA molecule bore a unique molecular identifier. Each CDR3 protein gets one entry after TCRdb re-called the 5' RACE reads with MiXCR. Of about 48,000 distinct CDR3 sequences listed, under 6% were seen once; the top ten hold roughly 11%.

This chain joins TRBV9 and TRBJ2-1; the D gene is possibly TRBD2 (6 bases). This clonotype originated in a male donor with early-stage non-small cell lung cancer. The source material was PBMCs, sampled at surgery. The chain's CDR3 is CASSVGGSGNNEQFF. As DNA, the CDR3 is TGTGCCAGCAGCGTAGGGGGTAGCGGCAACAATGAGCAGTTCTTC.